The 20 T cell receptor beta chains listed next were all sequenced from one sample in a study of tumor and adjacent non-tumor tissue in lung cancer. RNA was extracted from bulk tissue without any cell sorting. Three rounds of nested PCR, following a modified ARM-PCR protocol, produced the TCRbeta library. Via MiXCR, TCRdb re-called the multiplex PCR reads, giving one row per CDR3 protein. The sample lists about 90,000 distinct CDR3 sequences, about 61% occurring once. Source material: lung tumor tissue. The receptors were sampled from a man in his 70s with non-small cell lung cancer.

Concerning this clonotype itself: This clone may be a read error of a much larger clone one base away. The conserved closing phenylalanine or tryptophan is absent in this CDR3, likely reflecting a read error. The V gene is TRBV6-6, the J gene TRBJ1-3; possibly TRBD1 for D (6 bases). The V end lost 7 bases, the J end lost 8 bases, and 9 bases lay between the germline ends. Germline V gene sequence: CDR1 MNHNY, CDR2 SVGAGI (reference sequence). The CDR3 consists of 11 residues. The CDR3: CASKRGDTIYS. The CDR3 DNA reads as TGTGCCAGCAAAAGGGGGGACACCATATATTCT.

The genes are TRBV5-6 and TRBJ1-1; tentative D call: TRBD1 (6 bases). V was pared by 3 bases and J by 4 bases, with 13 bases between. The CDR3 has 14 amino acids. Germline V gene sequence: CDR1 SGHDT, CDR2 YYEEEE. The CDR3 reads CASSSRGIGTEAFF. In DNA form, the CDR3 reads TGTGCCAGCAGCTCTAGGGGGATTGGCACTGAAGCTTTCTTT. The full variable domain, completed using reference TRBV5-6 and TRBJ1-1, is DAGVTQSPTHLIKTRGQQVTLRCSPKSGHDTVSWYQQALGQGPQFIFQYYEEEERQRGNFPDRFSGHQFPNYSSELNVNALLLGDSALYLCASSSRGIGTEAFFGQGTRLTVV.

As to this clonotype: A junction end diverges from the germline sequence, so it may reflect a read error. The chain couples TRBV29-1 to TRBJ2-7, with 10 nucleotides matching TRBD2. Germline V lookup: CDR1 SQVTM, CDR2 ANQGSEA. The CDR3 contains 14 residues. The CDR3: CSFSSSGGRYGQYF. CDR3 in DNA: TGCAGCTTTTCCTCTAGCGGGGGCCGTTACGGGCAGTACTTC.

This clonotype was counted between two and nine times. A read error may be the cause here, since a much bigger clone is one base away. Since no conserved phenylalanine or tryptophan closes the CDR3, a read error is the likely cause. The chain links TRBV4-1 to TRBJ2-3, with 8 bases aligning to TRBD1. Germline lookup yields CDR1 MGHRA and CDR2 YSYEKL. V trimming: 3 bases; J trimming: 4 bases; junction bases outside the gene matches: 6. The CDR3 length is 15 residues. CDR3 residues: CASSQVDRDADTQYY. The CDR3 region has the DNA TGCGCCAGCAGCCAGGTGGACAGGGACGCAGATACGCAGTATTAT.

As for this clonotype: A read error may be the cause here, since a much bigger clone is one base away. This sequence joins TRBV6-1 and TRBJ2-5; TRBD2 might be the D (7 bases). Germline CDR1 MNHNS, CDR2 SASEGT. The CDR3 length is 17 residues. CDR3 sequence: CASIEGGGGRRQETQYF. The CDR3 region has the DNA TGTGCCAGCATTGAAGGTGGCGGGGGCCGACGACAAGAGACCCAGTACTTC.

A single count supports this clonotype. One junction end does not reproduce the germline sequence, and a read error may be involved. The J gene is TRBJ2-5, the V gene TRBV5-4; D is possibly TRBD2 (5 bases). The germline V gene encodes CDR1 SGHNT and CDR2 YYREEE (reference sequence). The CDR3 length is 14 residues. The CDR3 DNA is TGTGCCAGCAACTTGGAGGCGTACCAAGGGATCCAGTACTTC. This sequence encodes CASNLEAYQGIQYF.

This clonotype was seen more than once but under ten times. A much larger clone differs from this one at a single base, so this may be a read error. The V gene is TRBV5-5, the J gene TRBJ2-5; TRBD2 is a possible D gene (5 bases). Germline V CDR1 and CDR2: SGHKS, YYEKEE (reference sequence). CDR3 size: 16 residues. The CDR3 here is CAGSSTPDSGQETQYF. Here the CDR3 DNA reads TGTGCCGGCAGCTCCACCCCGGACTCTGGCCAAGAGACCCAGTACTTC.

Concerning this clonotype: One junction end disagrees with the germline gene, perhaps due to a read error. J is TRBJ2-4 and V is TRBV11-3, with D uncertain. Germline V lookup: CDR1 SGHNT, CDR2 YENEEA. CDR3 length equals 16 residues. CDR3 region: CANSENSGLVKNIQYF. In DNA form, the CDR3 reads TGTGCCAACAGCGAAAACTCCGGATTAGTCAAAAACATTCAGTACTTC.

Concerning this clonotype: No conserved phenylalanine or tryptophan is present at the end of the CDR3, so a read error is the likely explanation. No DNA is shown, since the ends of the CDR3 on it are uncertain; the CDR3 is the one TCRdb lists. The V gene is TRBV11-2, the J gene TRBJ1-4. The CDR3 spans 15 residues, counting both ends. Germline-derived CDR1 and CDR2 are SGHAT and FQNNGV. This CDR3 reads CASSPGSGVGEKLLY.

The chain is built from TRBV20-1 and TRBJ1-1, with 11 bases lining up with TRBD1. V shed 7 bases and J 1 base; nucleotides not matched to a gene: 11. Per the germline V gene, CDR1 is DFQATT and CDR2 is SNEGSKA (reference sequence). This CDR3 contains 16 residues. The CDR3 sequence is CSVPWTGGAKNTEAFF. The CDR3 DNA is TGCAGTGTTCCCTGGACAGGGGGCGCGAAGAACACTGAAGCTTTCTTT.

As regards this clonotype: This may arise from a read error, as a much more abundant clone is one base away. Because it lacks the conserved phenylalanine or tryptophan at the end, this CDR3 is likely a read error. The chain joins TRBV28 to TRBJ2-4; D may correspond to TRBD1 or TRBD2 (5 bases each). Germline V gives CDR1 MDHEN, CDR2 SYDVKM. V was pared by 10 bases and J by 6 bases, with 10 bases between. CDR3 length: 11 amino acids. CDR3 sequence (DNA): TGTGCCATCCGGGGCGGAAACATTCAGTACTTA. Its protein is CAIRGGNIQYL.

In regard to this clonotype: This may be a read error, as it is one base from a much larger clone. The CDR3 ends on some other residue instead of the conserved phenylalanine or tryptophan, so this is likely a read error. The chain links TRBV6-6 to TRBJ1-1; perhaps TRBD1 as D (5 bases). This CDR3 is built from 14 residues. The V gene's germline CDR1 is MNHNY and CDR2 SVGAGI (reference sequence). Between the trimmed V and J ends, which lost 8 bases and 11 bases, there was a span of 24 bases. DNA for the CDR3: TGTGCCAGCCAAAGGGGTATACTTGCCTTGGCGGCTTTCTTG. This codes for CASQRGILALAAFL.

For this clonotype: A read error may produce the germline difference seen at one junction end. The J gene is TRBJ2-6, the V gene TRBV6-1, with D maybe TRBD1 (6 bases). This CDR3 has 16 amino acids. The germline V gene encodes CDR1 MNHNS and CDR2 SASEGT. The CDR3 DNA reads as TGTGCCAGCAGTGCCGAGGACAGCACTTGGGCCAATGTCCTGACTTTC. Its protein is CASSAEDSTWANVLTF.

Notes on this clonotype: One end of the junction does not line up with germline, which may come from a read error. The chain employs TRBV29-1 and TRBJ1-1, with D unresolved. Germline V gene lookup returns CDR1 SQVTM and CDR2 ANQGSEA. This CDR3 comprises 14 residues. Written as DNA, the CDR3 is TGTAGCGTTGAACTGCGGGGAACGAACACTCAAGCTTTCTTT. It yields the protein CSVELRGTNTQAFF.

Ten or more counts support this clonotype. The chain couples TRBV20-1 to TRBJ1-2; a weak D match, TRBD1 (5 bases). Trimming pared 0 bases from V and 1 base from J, leaving 9 bases between. Germline-derived CDR1 and CDR2 are DFQATT and SNEGSKA (reference sequence). This CDR3 spans 14 amino acids. The CDR3 DNA sequence: TGCAGTGCTAGAGATGTAAGGGGTAACTATGGCTACACCTTC. Amino acids: CSARDVRGNYGYTF.

In this sample, this clonotype turned up many times. The chain uses TRBV12-3 or TRBV12-4 and TRBJ1-4; D call uncertain. V shed 0 bases and J shed 0 bases, with 8 bases lying between them. This CDR3 has 16 amino acids. CDR3 loop: CASSLAGIATNEKLFF. The CDR3 nucleotides are TGTGCCAGCAGTTTAGCGGGCATTGCAACTAATGAAAAACTGTTTTTT.

Remarks on this clonotype: The junction does not match germline at one end; this may be a read error. J is TRBJ2-5 and V is TRBV28; D gene uncertain. The CDR3 extends over 11 amino acids. Looked up from germline, CDR1 is MDHEN and CDR2 is SYDVKM. The chain's CDR3 is CASSFIETQYF. In nucleotides, the CDR3 is TGTGCCAGCAGTTTCATAGAGACACAGTACTTC. The whole variable domain, remainder taken from reference TRBV28 and TRBJ2-5, is DVKVTQSSRYLVKRTGEKVFLECVQDMDHENMFWYRQDPGLGLRLIYFSYDVKMKEKGDIPEGYSVSREKKERFSLILESASTNQTSMYLCASSFIETQYFGPGTRLLVL.

This clonotype was seen many times. V gene TRBV14 combines with J gene TRBJ2-7, with D uncertain. Trimming pared 2 bases from V and 1 base from J, leaving 0 bases between. This CDR3 is 11 amino acids long. Germline V gene data show CDR1 as SGHDN and CDR2 as FVKESK. Here the CDR3 DNA reads TGTGCCAGCAGCCAATCCTACGAGCAGTACTTC. Residues: CASSQSYEQYF. Drawing the rest from reference TRBV14 and TRBJ2-7, the complete variable domain is EAGVTQFPSHSVIEKGQTVTLRCDPISGHDNLYWYRRVMGKEIKFLLHFVKESKQDESGMPNNRFLAERTGGTYSTLKVQPAELEDSGVYFCASSQSYEQYFGPGTRLTVT.

At least ten counts were recorded for this clonotype. J is TRBJ2-2 and V is TRBV4-1; 10 bases agree with TRBD1. Germline CDR1 and CDR2: MGHRA and YSYEKL. V dropped 4 bases and J dropped 4; count of bases not matched to a gene: 6. The CDR3 sequence is 16 residues long. The CDR3 sequence is CASSPDRGRGTGELFF. CDR3 in DNA: TGCGCCAGCAGCCCCGACAGGGGGCGAGGCACCGGGGAGCTGTTTTTT.

With respect to this clonotype: A much bigger clone sits one base away, suggesting this may be a read error. The chain employs TRBV20-1 and TRBJ1-5; D gene uncertain. CDR1 and CDR2 (germline): DFQATT, SNEGSKA (reference sequence). The CDR3 loop spans 12 amino acids. The CDR3 DNA is TGCAGTGCTAGGGGGAGCAATCAGCCCCGGCATTTT. Translation: CSARGSNQPRHF.